This paragraph reports one TCR beta chain. The run depth of the assay was deep. Genomic DNA per cell subset filled all wells of several immunoSEQ plates. In replicate PCRs of sorted subsets, roughly 200 ng DNA, approximately 28,000 T cell genomes, was used. Only in-frame clones appear in the TCRdb table, and some are missing; sequencing was by immunoSEQ multiplex PCR. The table includes about 1 million clones, under 80% detected once. This sample was included in a study of shared clonotypes between healthy human individuals. The source of this sequence is a man aged 18 to 35 in good health. The sequencing input was memory CD4+ T cells sorted from blood. Subset denoted: CD45RA-negative fraction.

CDR3 in amino acids: CASVGDNRALGELFF. In DNA form, the CDR3 reads TGTGCCAGCGTAGGGGATAACAGAGCCCTCGGGGAGCTGTTTTTT. The J gene is TRBJ2-2, the V gene TRBV28, with a weak D call TRBD1 (5 bases). V was shortened by 8 bases and J by 7 bases, with 20 bases between the two germline ends. This CDR3 is built from 15 residues. Germline lookup yields CDR1 MDHEN and CDR2 SYDVKM. Full variable domain (outside the CDR3, taken from reference TRBV28 and TRBJ2-2): DVKVTQSSRYLVKRTGEKVFLECVQDMDHENMFWYRQDPGLGLRLIYFSYDVKMKEKGDIPEGYSVSREKKERFSLILESASTNQTSMYLCASVGDNRALGELFFGEGSRLTVL.